Listed here are 17 T cell receptor beta chains from one sample, sequenced in a study of CD4 T cells in relation to SARS-CoV-2 and coronaviruses. Method: immunoSEQ multiplex PCR; TCRdb's copy keeps in-frame clones and lacks some. This table holds around 28,000 clones, about 76% found once. No antigens are known for them. The sequencing sample was made of memory CD4+ T cells from PBMCs, cultured in vitro. The receptors stem from an adult with COVID-19.

As DNA, the CDR3 is TGTGCCAGCAGCGCCCACAGGGACCCCACCGGGGAGCTGTTTTTT. It translates to CASSAHRDPTGELFF. The chain recombines TRBV9 with TRBJ2-2; D possibly corresponds to TRBD1 (6 bases). V was trimmed by 3 bases and J by 4 bases, leaving 13 bases between them. The CDR3 sequence is 15 residues long. Germline CDR1 reads SGDLS; CDR2 reads YYNGEE.

The chain recombines TRBV25-1 with TRBJ2-2; D perhaps matches TRBD1 (5 bases). Germline V gene lookup returns CDR1 MGHDK and CDR2 SYGVNS. The CDR3 runs 15 residues. The germline V and J ends were trimmed by 1 base and 1 base, with 7 bases remaining between them. The CDR3: CASSELQGNTGELFF. The CDR3 nucleotides read TGTGCCAGCAGTGAATTGCAGGGGAACACCGGGGAGCTGTTTTTT.

V is TRBV12-3 or TRBV12-4 and J is TRBJ1-2; D perhaps matches TRBD1 (5 bases). This CDR3 is 13 amino acids long. Trimming took 6 bases from V and 4 from J, leaving 12 bases between them. The CDR3 region is CASSPTGSYGYTF. The DNA for the CDR3 is TGTGCCAGCAGCCCAACAGGCTCCTATGGCTACACCTTC.

J is TRBJ2-5 and V is TRBV29-1; D gene uncertain. CDR3 length: 14 residues. Germline values: CDR1 SQVTM, CDR2 ANQGSEA. V was trimmed by 2 bases and J by 5 bases, leaving 15 bases between them. The CDR3 loop reads CSVERPDVDETQYF. CDR3 coding DNA: TGCAGCGTTGAACGTCCGGACGTAGACGAGACCCAGTACTTC.

The genes are TRBV28 and TRBJ1-2, with 7 bases lining up with TRBD1. The germline V gene encodes CDR1 MDHEN and CDR2 SYDVKM. The CDR3 covers 17 residues. V was pared by 3 bases and J by 5 bases, with 15 bases of the junction left unmatched. This CDR3 is CASSLRGQLGSGYGYTF. CDR3 sequence (DNA): TGTGCCAGCAGTTTGAGGGGACAGTTAGGGAGTGGGTATGGCTACACCTTC.

The gene calls are TRBV20-1 and TRBJ2-3; D ambiguous. The V and J ends lost 6 bases and 0 bases respectively, with 4 bases between them. Germline lookup yields CDR1 DFQATT and CDR2 SNEGSKA (reference sequence). CDR3 length: 11 residues. The CDR3 loop is CSAYSTDTQYF. In DNA, the CDR3 is TGCAGTGCGTATAGCACAGATACGCAGTATTTT.

In this sample, this clone turned up a few times. The CDR3 sequence: CASRETGASYEQYF. CDR3 in DNA: TGTGCCAGCAGAGAAACAGGGGCCTCCTACGAGCAGTACTTC. J is TRBJ2-7 and V is TRBV28, with 7 positions matching TRBD1. Germline V gene lookup returns CDR1 MDHEN and CDR2 SYDVKM. The CDR3 consists of 14 residues. The trim removed 6 bases at V and 0 bases at J, leaving 5 bases unmatched.

The chain carries TRBV6-2 or TRBV6-3 and TRBJ2-3, with TRBD2 matching 11 bases. This CDR3 is 14 amino acids long. V lost 2 bases to trimming and J lost 9 bases; unmatched junction nucleotides: 4. CDR1 and CDR2 from the germline V gene are MNHEY and SVGEGT. The CDR3 nucleotides are TGTGCCAGCAGTTACGTAGCGGGAGGGCGGACGCAGTATTTT. Protein sequence: CASSYVAGGRTQYF.

This chain connects TRBV2 to TRBJ2-6; perhaps TRBD2 as D (6 bases). This CDR3 contains 15 residues. Germline V gives CDR1 SNHLY, CDR2 FYNNEI. Between the trimmed V and J ends, which lost 8 bases and 4 bases, there was a span of 15 bases. The CDR3 bases are TGTGCCAGCGGGGACTCTCAGTCGGGGGCCAACGTCCTGACTTTC. The encoded protein is CASGDSQSGANVLTF. The variable domain in full, with the rest retrieved from reference TRBV2 and TRBJ2-6, is EPEVTQTPSHQVTQMGQEVILRCVPISNHLYFYWYRQILGQKVEFLVSFYNNEISEKSEIFDDQFSVERPDGSNFTLKIRSTKLEDSAMYFCASGDSQSGANVLTFGAGSRLTVL.

This clone was detected a few times. CDR3 in amino acids: CASSLAGYYNSPLHF. CDR3 sequence (DNA): TGTGCCAGCAGTTTAGCGGGTTACTATAATTCACCCCTCCACTTT. This chain joins TRBV27 and TRBJ1-6; D is unresolved. Deletions cut 2 bases from V and 3 bases from J, with 8 bases between. Germline V gene lookup returns CDR1 MNHEY and CDR2 SMNVEV (reference sequence). The CDR3 consists of 15 residues.

The table lists this clone with a few counts. The V gene is TRBV7-6, the J gene TRBJ1-1; 9 bases agree with TRBD1. J lost 1 base, V lost 0 bases, and 3 bases had no gene match. This CDR3 contains 16 residues. From germline, CDR1 is SGHVS and CDR2 FNYEAQ. This CDR3 reads CASSLAQGQGNTEAFF. CDR3 DNA: TGTGCCAGCAGCTTAGCCCAGGGACAGGGGAACACTGAAGCTTTCTTT.

The chain recombines TRBV5-1 with TRBJ2-1; D possibly corresponds to TRBD2 (7 bases). Trimming took off 4 bases at V and 2 bases at J, with 16 bases between the two ends. The CDR3 loop spans 16 amino acids. In germline, CDR1 is SGHRS, CDR2 YFSETQ. CDR3: CASSPSGGSTYNEQFF. For the CDR3, the DNA is TGCGCCAGCAGCCCCTCGGGGGGCTCCACCTACAATGAGCAGTTCTTC.

The V gene is TRBV18, the J gene TRBJ1-1; possible D gene TRBD1, 6 bases. Germline CDR1 is KGHSH and CDR2 is LQKENI. Trimming cost V 6 bases and J 4 bases, with 12 bases left between them. The CDR3 is 13 residues long. Here the CDR3 DNA reads TGTGCCAGCTCGGAGGGGGGAGGCACTGAAGCTTTCTTT. The encoded protein is CASSEGGGTEAFF.

V usage is TRBV19 and J usage is TRBJ2-6; no clear D. CDR1 is LNHDA, CDR2 SQIVND, per germline (reference sequence). Trimming pared 3 bases from V and 0 bases from J, leaving 9 bases between. This CDR3 contains 16 residues. The CDR3 sequence: CASSMAGASGANVLTF. The CDR3 nucleotides read TGTGCCAGTAGTATGGCAGGAGCCTCTGGGGCCAACGTCCTGACTTTC.

V usage is TRBV30 and J usage is TRBJ1-2; the D is unclear. Trimming cost V 1 base and J 2 bases, with 11 bases left between them. The CDR3 runs 14 residues. Germline V CDR1 and CDR2: GTSNPN, SVGIG (reference sequence). DNA for the CDR3: TGTGCCTGGAGTGCCCCGTTAAGGAACTATGGCTACACCTTC. This codes for CAWSAPLRNYGYTF.

The chain links TRBV5-4 to TRBJ2-1; no clear D gene. The V gene lost 9 bases and the J gene lost 2 bases, with 15 bases spanning the gap. This CDR3 spans 14 amino acids. CDR1 and CDR2 from the germline V gene are SGHNT and YYREEE (reference sequence). CDR3 sequence (DNA): TGTGCCACCCAAAGTGTAGCACCCTACAATGAGCAGTTCTTC. It encodes CATQSVAPYNEQFF.

This chain's CDR3 is CASSVGLSGALSDGYTF. CDR3 bases: TGTGCCAGCAGTGTTGGCCTTTCGGGGGCCTTGTCCGATGGCTACACCTTC. This chain joins TRBV2 and TRBJ1-2, with a possible D match to TRBD1 (6 bases). Germline V gives CDR1 SNHLY, CDR2 FYNNEI. V was clipped by 4 bases and J by 6 bases, with 24 bases between them. The CDR3 extends over 17 amino acids.